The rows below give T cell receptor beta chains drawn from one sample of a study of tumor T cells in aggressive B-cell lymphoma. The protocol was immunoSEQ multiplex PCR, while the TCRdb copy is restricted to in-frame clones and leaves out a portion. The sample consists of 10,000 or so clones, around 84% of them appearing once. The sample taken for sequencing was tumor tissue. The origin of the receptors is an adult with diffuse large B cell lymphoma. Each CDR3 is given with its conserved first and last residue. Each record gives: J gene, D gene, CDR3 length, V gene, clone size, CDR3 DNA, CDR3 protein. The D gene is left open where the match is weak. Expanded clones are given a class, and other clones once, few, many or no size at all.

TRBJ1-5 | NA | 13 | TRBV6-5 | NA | TGTGCCAGCAGTTTGGACTTCAATCAGCCCCAGCATTTT | CASSLDFNQPQHF
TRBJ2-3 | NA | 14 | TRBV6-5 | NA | TGTGCCAGCAGTTACAGGGGGAGCACAGATACGCAGTATTTT | CASSYRGSTDTQYF
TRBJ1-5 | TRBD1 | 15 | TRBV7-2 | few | TGTGCCAGCAGCTCGGGGACAGTTAGCAATCAGCCCCAGCATTTT | CASSSGTVSNQPQHF
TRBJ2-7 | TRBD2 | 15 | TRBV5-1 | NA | TGCGCCAGCAGTTCCCTGAGCGGGGGGTCTTACGAGCAGTACTTC | CASSSLSGGSYEQYF
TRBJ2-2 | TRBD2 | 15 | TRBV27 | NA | TGTGCCAGCAGTTTATTGGGGGGGTCCCCCGGGGAGCTGTTTTTT | CASSLLGGSPGELFF
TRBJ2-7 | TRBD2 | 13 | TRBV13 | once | TGTGCCAGCACCACTAGCGGGGGCTACGAGCAGTACTTC | CASTTSGGYEQYF
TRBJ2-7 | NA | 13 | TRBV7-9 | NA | TGTGCCAGCACCTCGCAGACAGACTACGAGCAGTACTTC | CASTSQTDYEQYF
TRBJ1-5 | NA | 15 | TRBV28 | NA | TGTGCCAGCAGTTTCATGCGGGGGGGCAATCAGCCCCAGCATTTT | CASSFMRGGNQPQHF
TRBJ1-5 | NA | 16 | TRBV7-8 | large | TGTGCCAGCAGCCCCTGGACAGATTTCATGAATCAGCCCCAGCATTTT | CASSPWTDFMNQPQHF
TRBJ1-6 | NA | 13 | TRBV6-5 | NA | TGTGCCAGCAGGCGTTTACAGGGCCAGGCCCTCCACTTT | CASRRLQGQALHF
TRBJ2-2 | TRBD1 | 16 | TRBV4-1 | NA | TGCGCCAGCAGCCCCCGACAGGGGAAGAACACCGGGGAGCTGTTTTTT | CASSPRQGKNTGELFF
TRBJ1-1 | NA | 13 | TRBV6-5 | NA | TGTGCCACCACCACAGGGATGAACACTGAAGCTTTCTTT | CATTTGMNTEAFF
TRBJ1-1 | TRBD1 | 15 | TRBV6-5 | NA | TGTGCCAGCAGCAACCACGGGACAGGGGACACTGAAGCTTTCTTT | CASSNHGTGDTEAFF
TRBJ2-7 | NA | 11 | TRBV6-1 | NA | TGTGCCAGCAGTGTTAGCTACGAGCAGTACTTC | CASSVSYEQYF
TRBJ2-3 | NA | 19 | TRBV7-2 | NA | TGTGCCAGCAGCTTAGACCCGGTTTGGGGGGAGTCGGGCCCAGATACGCAGTATTTT | CASSLDPVWGESGPDTQYF
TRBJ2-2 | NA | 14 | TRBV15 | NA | TGTGCCACCAGCAGCGGACAGGAGGGCGGGGAGCTGTTTTTT | CATSSGQEGGELFF
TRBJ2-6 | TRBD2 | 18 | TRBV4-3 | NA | TGCGCCAGCAGCCAAGAGCGGGGGTGGCGCCTTGGGGCCAACGTCCTGACTTTC | CASSQERGWRLGANVLTF
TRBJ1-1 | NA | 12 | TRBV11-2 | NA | TGTGCCAGCGGTATGAGGAACACTGAAGCTTTCTTT | CASGMRNTEAFF
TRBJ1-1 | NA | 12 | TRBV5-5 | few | TGTGCCAGCAGCTTTGAAGCGACTGAAGCTTTCTTT | CASSFEATEAFF
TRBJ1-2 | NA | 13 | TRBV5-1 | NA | TGCGCCAGCAGCCTTGGCGGGAACTATGGCTACACCTTC | CASSLGGNYGYTF
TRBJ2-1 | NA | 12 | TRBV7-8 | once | TGTGCCAGCAGCTATAGCCTCGGGAAGCAGTTCTTC | CASSYSLGKQFF
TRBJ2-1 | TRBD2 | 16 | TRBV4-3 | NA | TGCGCCAGCAGCCAAACTAGCGGGGGTTCTTTCAATGAGCAGTTCTTC | CASSQTSGGSFNEQFF
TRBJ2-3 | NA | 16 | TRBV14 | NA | TGTGCCAGCAGCCAAGGAATACTAGAGAGCACAGATACGCAGTATTTT | CASSQGILESTDTQYF
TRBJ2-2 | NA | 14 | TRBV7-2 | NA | TGTGCCAGCAAGGGACAATGGAACACCGGGGAGCTGTTTTTT | CASKGQWNTGELFF
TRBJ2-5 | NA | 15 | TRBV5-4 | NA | TGTGCCAGCAGCTCGGTCGGAGGGGAGGACGAGACCCAGTACTTC | CASSSVGGEDETQYF
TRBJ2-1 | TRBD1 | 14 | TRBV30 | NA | TGTGCCTGGAGCGACAGGGATATTTCCCCCGAGCAGTTCTTC | CAWSDRDISPEQFF
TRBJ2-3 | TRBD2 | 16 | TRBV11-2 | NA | TGTGCCAGCAGTTCCAAAGCGGGGGGAGTCACAGATACGCGGTATTTT | CASSSKAGGVTDTRYF
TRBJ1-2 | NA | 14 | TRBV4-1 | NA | TGCGCCAGCAGCCGCGAACAGGATAACTATGGCTACACCTTC | CASSREQDNYGYTF
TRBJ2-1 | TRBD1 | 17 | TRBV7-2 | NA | TGTGCCAGCAGCGTACAAATGGGACAGGGTGTCTACAATGAGCAGTTCTTC | CASSVQMGQGVYNEQFF
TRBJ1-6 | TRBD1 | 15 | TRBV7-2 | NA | TGTGCCAGCAGCTCGGGACAGGGGGGAAATTCACCCCTCCACTTT | CASSSGQGGNSPLHF
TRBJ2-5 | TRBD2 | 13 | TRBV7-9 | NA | TGTGCCAGCAGCCGGGGGGGCTCGGAGACCCAGTACTTC | CASSRGGSETQYF
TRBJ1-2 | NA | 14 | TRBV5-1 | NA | TGCGCCAGCAGCTTGGCCTCGTTTAACTATGGCTACACCTTC | CASSLASFNYGYTF
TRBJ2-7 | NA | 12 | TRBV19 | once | TGTGCCAGTAGCGACAGGTTTAACGAGCAGTACTTC | CASSDRFNEQYF
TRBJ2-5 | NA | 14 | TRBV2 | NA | TGTGCCAGCAGAGGGGGTTGGGGGCCTGGGACCCAGTACTTC | CASRGGWGPGTQYF
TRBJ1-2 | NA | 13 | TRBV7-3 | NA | TGTGCCAGCAGCGAGCGTCCATTTTATGGCTACACCTTC | CASSERPFYGYTF
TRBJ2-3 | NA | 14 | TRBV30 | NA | TGTGCCTGGATGGGGAAGGGGTCAATTTCTACGCAGTATTTT | CAWMGKGSISTQYF
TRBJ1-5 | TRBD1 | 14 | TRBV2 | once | TGTGCCAGCAGTGGTGGCAGGGGGAATCAGCCCCAGCATTTT | CASSGGRGNQPQHF
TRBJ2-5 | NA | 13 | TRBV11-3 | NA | TGTGCCAGCGGTAGCGGAGCACAAGAGACCCAGTACTTC | CASGSGAQETQYF
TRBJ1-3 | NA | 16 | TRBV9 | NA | TGTGCCAGCAGCTCCGACAGCGCAATCTCTGGAAACACCATATATTTT | CASSSDSAISGNTIYF
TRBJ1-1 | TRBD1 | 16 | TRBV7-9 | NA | TGTGCCAGCAGCCCCGGTGGTGTGACAGGGGGAACTGAAGCTTTCTTT | CASSPGGVTGGTEAFF